One sample yielded the 2 T cell receptor beta chains listed below, sequenced in a study of graft-versus-host responses after intestinal transplantation. The data were produced by immunoSEQ multiplex PCR, yet TCRdb's version contains in-frame clones alone and is incomplete. This sample has fewer than 25,000 clones; over 75% occur once, and the top ten carry 0.9% to 1%. Sequenced here: PBMCs, sampled around 440 days after intestinal transplant. Receptors originate from a human patient who received an intestinal transplant, so some T cells may come from the graft donor.

The rearrangement uses TRBV29-1 and TRBJ1-5, with D perhaps matching TRBD1 (5 bases). This CDR3 spans 13 amino acids. The V end was cut by 6 bases, the J end by 4 bases, with 13 bases between. CDR1 and CDR2 (germline): SQVTM, ANQGSEA. CDR3 amino acids: CSVSRDGNQPQHF. DNA of the CDR3: TGCAGCGTCTCCAGGGATGGGAATCAGCCCCAGCATTTT.

The V gene is TRBV7-9, the J gene TRBJ2-3; a weak D match, TRBD1 (5 bases). Germline V gene sequence: CDR1 SEHNR, CDR2 FQNEAQ (reference sequence). CDR3 length: 15 amino acids. Deletions cut 5 bases from V and 0 bases from J, with 12 bases between. CDR3 coding DNA: TGTGCCAGCAGCCCCGACAGAAAGAGCACAGATACGCAGTATTTT. Translation gives CASSPDRKSTDTQYF.